Shown below are 27 T cell receptor beta chains from a single sample sequenced in a study of OX40 agonist ivuxolimab in advanced cancers. The data were produced by immunoSEQ multiplex PCR, yet TCRdb's version contains in-frame clones alone and is incomplete. The sample holds 55,000 to 95,000 clones, around 88% seen once. The input for sequencing was CD4+ or CD8+ T cells sorted from blood, taken in a trial of the OX40 agonist ivuxolimab. Every receptor here comes from an adult with an advanced solid tumor such as melanoma, head and neck, liver or kidney cancer.

The rearrangement links TRBV4-1 to TRBJ2-3; D is unclear. The CDR3 length is 16 residues. Germline V gene sequence: CDR1 MGHRA, CDR2 YSYEKL. V lost 4 bases and J 0 bases, leaving 14 bases between the germline ends. The CDR3 bases are TGCGCCAGCAGCCCCCCCGGTGCACGGAGCACAGATACGCAGTATTTT. Translating gives CASSPPGARSTDTQYF.

The chain joins TRBV7-9 to TRBJ1-5, with 9 bases that match TRBD1. The CDR3 totals 15 residues. V lost 5 bases, J lost 5 bases, and 7 bases stayed unmatched. From germline, CDR1 is SEHNR and CDR2 FQNEAQ (reference sequence). The CDR3 region is CASSPGQGPYQPQHF. CDR3 in DNA: TGTGCCAGCAGCCCGGGACAGGGACCCTATCAGCCCCAGCATTTT.

This clone was counted only a few times. This chain connects TRBV5-6 to TRBJ1-6, with 7 bases that match TRBD1. J lost 5 bases, V lost 4 bases, and 6 bases had no gene match. The germline V gene has CDR1 SGHDT and CDR2 YYEEEE. The CDR3 has 15 amino acids. The CDR3 region has the DNA TGTGCCAGCAGCGGAAACAGGGGAAATAATTCACCCCTCCACTTT. Translation: CASSGNRGNNSPLHF.

This clone has only one observation. V gene TRBV11-3 combines with J gene TRBJ2-3; D call uncertain. V gave up 2 bases and J gave up 5 bases, with 8 bases separating them. The CDR3 consists of 13 residues. Germline-derived CDR1 and CDR2 are SGHNT and YENEEA. The CDR3 is CASSLSPRDTQYF. The CDR3 nucleotides read TGTGCCAGCAGCTTATCTCCAAGAGATACGCAGTATTTT.

The rearrangement links TRBV5-1 to TRBJ1-3; D possibly corresponds to TRBD1 (5 bases). V was pared by 4 bases and J by 3 bases, with 11 bases between. This CDR3 spans 14 amino acids. The germline V gene has CDR1 SGHRS and CDR2 YFSETQ. CDR3 nucleotides: TGCGCCAGCAGCGCCCAGGGAAATGGAAACACCATATATTTT. Amino acids: CASSAQGNGNTIYF.

The chain couples TRBV5-8 to TRBJ1-2, with D hard to call. Germline loops: CDR1 SGHTS, CDR2 YDEGEE. Trimming shortened V by 0 bases and J by 7 bases, and 13 bases separated the two germline ends. The CDR3 is 14 amino acids. The CDR3 DNA sequence: TGTGCCAGCAGCTTGGAAGGAGAAACCTTTGGCTACACCTTC. It is translated as CASSLEGETFGYTF.

This clone was found a few times. V usage is TRBV7-3 and J usage is TRBJ2-2, with 9 positions matching TRBD1. Per the germline V gene, CDR1 is SGHTA and CDR2 is FQGTGA. The J segment lost 5 bases and the V segment lost 5 bases, leaving 6 bases of the junction unmatched. This CDR3 contains 15 residues. The CDR3, as DNA: TGTGCCAGCAGCCTCGGGGGACAGGGAACCGGGGAGCTGTTTTTT. Residues: CASSLGGQGTGELFF.

This clone has a single count. V gene TRBV7-9 combines with J gene TRBJ1-2; D unclear. The CDR3 has 15 residues. From germline, CDR1 is SEHNR and CDR2 FQNEAQ (reference sequence). The germline V and J ends were trimmed by 1 base and 6 bases, with 15 bases remaining between them. CDR3 coding DNA: TGTGCCAGCAGCTTAGGTTTCAGACAACTGGATGGCTACACCTTC. It yields the protein CASSLGFRQLDGYTF.

The V call is TRBV28, the J call TRBJ2-1; D might be TRBD2 (6 bases). V was clipped by 2 bases and J by 10 bases, with 6 bases between them. Germline loops: CDR1 MDHEN, CDR2 SYDVKM. The CDR3 sequence is 11 residues long. Written as DNA, the CDR3 is TGTGCCAGCAGTTTACGGGGGGAGCAGTTCTTC. It yields the protein CASSLRGEQFF. Full variable domain (rest looked up from reference TRBV28 and TRBJ2-1): DVKVTQSSRYLVKRTGEKVFLECVQDMDHENMFWYRQDPGLGLRLIYFSYDVKMKEKGDIPEGYSVSREKKERFSLILESASTNQTSMYLCASSLRGEQFFGPGTRLTVL.

DNA of the CDR3: TGTGCCAGCAGCTTGGCTAGCGGGAGGTCATACAATGAGCAGTTCTTC. As protein: CASSLASGRSYNEQFF. The V call is TRBV5-5, the J call TRBJ2-1, with 11 bases lining up with TRBD2. The CDR3 is made up of 16 amino acids. The J segment lost 4 bases and the V segment lost 0 bases, leaving 3 bases of the junction unmatched. Germline CDR1 SGHKS, CDR2 YYEKEE (reference sequence).

The chain joins TRBV7-3 to TRBJ2-2; no clear D. Looked up from germline, CDR1 is SGHTA and CDR2 is FQGTGA. The length of the CDR3 is 15 residues. The germline V and J ends were trimmed by 5 bases and 4 bases, with 14 bases remaining between them. This chain's CDR3 is CASSPRLGRTGELFF. CDR3 sequence (DNA): TGTGCCAGCAGCCCTCGGTTAGGGCGCACCGGGGAGCTGTTTTTT.

The V and J genes are TRBV6-1 and TRBJ2-5, with 9 bases lining up with TRBD1. V lost 3 bases, J lost 4 bases, and 3 bases stayed unmatched. The CDR3 loop spans 14 amino acids. Germline V CDR1 and CDR2: MNHNS, SASEGT. CDR3 DNA: TGTGCCAGCAGTGAGGGGACAGGGCGAGAGACCCAGTACTTC. As protein: CASSEGTGRETQYF.

The rearrangement joins TRBV15 to TRBJ2-7; possibly TRBD1 for D (6 bases). Between the trimmed V and J ends, which lost 0 bases and 1 base, there was a span of 10 bases. The CDR3 sequence is 15 residues long. From germline, CDR1 is LNHNV and CDR2 YYDKDF (reference sequence). The CDR3 DNA reads as TGTGCCACCAGCAGAGATACAGGGCGATCCTACGAGCAGTACTTC. Translation: CATSRDTGRSYEQYF.

The chain employs TRBV7-3 and TRBJ2-2; TRBD1 agrees at 9 bases. V shed 5 bases and J 6 bases; nucleotides not matched to a gene: 7. CDR1 SGHTA and CDR2 FQGTGA come from the germline V gene. The CDR3 runs to 15 residues. The CDR3 reads CASSAGTGLPGELFF. CDR3 in DNA: TGTGCCAGCAGCGCCGGGACAGGGCTTCCCGGGGAGCTGTTTTTT.

The chain carries TRBV6-1 and TRBJ2-7, with 12 bases lining up with TRBD2. J gave up 4 bases and V 6 bases, and 1 base lay outside the gene matches. Germline CDR1 MNHNS, CDR2 SASEGT. The CDR3 is 13 residues long. Here the CDR3 reads CASRTSGSYEQYF. In nucleotides, the CDR3 is TGTGCCAGCAGGACTAGCGGGAGTTACGAGCAGTACTTC.

V is TRBV9 and J is TRBJ2-1, with 7 bases fitting TRBD2. Trimming took 4 bases from V and 2 from J; bases not matched to a gene: 9. Germline V gene lookup returns CDR1 SGDLS and CDR2 YYNGEE. This CDR3 region has 16 residues. The CDR3: CASSLGGDSPYNEQFF. CDR3 sequence (DNA): TGTGCCAGCAGCTTGGGGGGGGATAGCCCCTACAATGAGCAGTTCTTC.

The chain couples TRBV6-1 to TRBJ2-3; unclear D gene. The germline CDR1 and CDR2 sequences are MNHNS and SASEGT. V gave up 4 bases and J gave up 0 bases, with 11 bases separating them. The CDR3 loop spans 15 amino acids. CDR3 amino acids: CASSARTPSTDTQYF. CDR3 nucleotide sequence: TGTGCCAGCAGTGCCCGAACCCCTAGCACAGATACGCAGTATTTT.

This clone was seen a single time. The V call is TRBV9, the J call TRBJ2-1; no clear D. CDR1 SGDLS and CDR2 YYNGEE come from the germline V gene. Trimming pared 0 bases from V and 9 bases from J, leaving 4 bases between. The CDR3 contains 11 residues. Here the CDR3 DNA reads TGTGCCAGCAGCGTAGGTGTTGAGCAGTTCTTC. Protein: CASSVGVEQFF. Full variable domain (missing parts from reference TRBV9 and TRBJ2-1): DSGVTQTPKHLITATGQRVTLRCSPRSGDLSVYWYQQSLDQGLQFLIQYYNGEERAKGNILERFSAQQFPDLHSELNLSSLELGDSALYFCASSVGVEQFFGPGTRLTVL.

The chain is built from TRBV5-1 and TRBJ1-2; the match to TRBD1 covers 9 bases. V shed 3 bases, J shed 4 bases, and the junction held 7 bases outside the gene matches. Germline V CDR1 and CDR2: SGHRS, YFSETQ. The CDR3 consists of 15 residues. CDR3 in amino acids: CASSSTGGSGYGYTF. The CDR3 bases are TGCGCCAGCAGCTCAACAGGGGGCAGCGGCTATGGCTACACCTTC.

CDR3 sequence: CASSTMAGLGETQYF. The CDR3 DNA reads as TGTGCCAGTAGCACGATGGCGGGCCTCGGAGAGACCCAGTACTTC. The V call is TRBV19, the J call TRBJ2-5; perhaps TRBD2 as D (5 bases). The germline V gene encodes CDR1 LNHDA and CDR2 SQIVND (reference sequence). V gave up 6 bases and J gave up 4 bases, with 18 bases separating them. CDR3 size: 15 residues.

V usage is TRBV7-3 and J usage is TRBJ2-3; either TRBD1 or TRBD2 may fit D (5 bases each). CDR3 length equals 11 residues. Germline CDR1 SGHTA, CDR2 FQGTGA. V was clipped by 5 bases and J by 6 bases, with 6 bases between them. CDR3 bases: TGTGCCAGCAGCGGGGGTGATACGCAGTATTTT. Translated, it gives CASSGGDTQYF.

The rearrangement links TRBV30 to TRBJ1-4; D unclear. Trimming left V 0 bases short and J 0 bases short, with 5 bases between. CDR1 and CDR2 from the germline V gene are GTSNPN and SVGIG (reference sequence). CDR3 length: 14 amino acids. The CDR3 is CAWSVLATNEKLFF. The CDR3 nucleotides are TGTGCCTGGAGTGTGCTAGCAACTAATGAAAAACTGTTTTTT.

There are a few counts of this clone. The rearrangement uses TRBV28 and TRBJ2-3; 9 bases agree with TRBD1. Trimming cost V 6 bases and J 2 bases; bases outside gene matches: 6. Germline CDR1 and CDR2: MDHEN and SYDVKM. The CDR3 sequence is 15 residues long. CDR3 sequence: CASRLDRGNTDTQYF. The CDR3, as DNA: TGTGCCAGCAGACTGGACAGGGGTAACACAGATACGCAGTATTTT.

The CDR3, as DNA: TGTGCCAGCGGAAGAGGACAGGGAGATTCACCCCTCCACTTT. Translating gives CASGRGQGDSPLHF. V usage is TRBV6-1 and J usage is TRBJ1-6; 8 bases are a match to TRBD1. This CDR3 spans 14 amino acids. With 8 bases clipped from V and 8 bases from J, the junction kept 8 bases outside the gene matches. CDR1 and CDR2 (germline): MNHNS, SASEGT.

V is TRBV7-3 and J is TRBJ2-4, with 9 bases fitting TRBD2. CDR3 length: 16 amino acids. The V segment lost 5 bases and the J segment 1 base; nucleotides outside the gene matches: 6. The germline V gene has CDR1 SGHTA and CDR2 FQGTGA. In DNA form, the CDR3 reads TGTGCCAGCAGCCCAGGACTAGCGCTGGCCAAAAACATTCAGTACTTC. Translation: CASSPGLALAKNIQYF. Variable domain in full (rest from reference TRBV7-3 and TRBJ2-4): GAGVSQTPSNKVTEKGKYVELRCDPISGHTALYWYRQSLGQGPEFLIYFQGTGAADDSGLPNDRFFAVRPEGSVSTLKIQRTERGDSAVYLCASSPGLALAKNIQYFGAGTRLSVL.

The chain joins TRBV10-3 to TRBJ2-7; TRBD1 or TRBD2 may be the D gene (6 bases each). Germline CDR1 reads ENHRY; CDR2 reads SYGVKD. The CDR3 is made up of 12 amino acids. Trimming stripped 10 bases from V and 5 bases from J, with 15 bases between. The CDR3, as DNA: TGTGCCACCGGGGGACAAACGGACGAGCAGTACTTC. Protein product: CATGGQTDEQYF.

The gene calls are TRBV2 and TRBJ2-1; the match to TRBD2 covers 12 bases. Germline CDR1 SNHLY, CDR2 FYNNEI. The CDR3 is 13 amino acids. Trimming cost V 8 bases and J 7 bases; bases outside gene matches: 3. Written as DNA, the CDR3 is TGTGCCAGCGCTAGCGGGAGGGGGAATGAGCAGTTCTTC. It is translated as CASASGRGNEQFF.